Below, 27 T cell receptor beta chains from the same sample are listed, as sequenced in a study of neurological immune-mediated disorders. MiXCR, applied by TCRdb to the 5' RACE reads, yields one record per CDR3 protein. The table has about 120,000 distinct CDR3 sequences, 3.2% seen once. The specimen was PBMCs. The receptors derive from a woman aged 25 to 39 with multiple sclerosis.

This clonotype was seen many times. The J gene is TRBJ1-1, the V gene TRBV3-1, with 7 bases fitting TRBD1. CDR3 length: 12 amino acids. V dropped 6 bases and J dropped 8; count of bases not matched to a gene: 6. Germline V gene lookup returns CDR1 LGHDT and CDR2 YNNKEL (reference sequence). CDR3 nucleotides: TGTGCCAGCAGTACGACAGGGAAAGAAGCTTTCTTT. It encodes CASSTTGKEAFF.

This clonotype was counted many times. The gene calls are TRBV6-5 and TRBJ2-2; tentative D call: TRBD1 (6 bases). V was shortened by 7 bases and J by 8 bases, with 8 bases between the two germline ends. Germline assignment: CDR1 MNHEY and CDR2 SVGAGI. The CDR3 totals 11 residues. CDR3 bases: TGTGCCAGCACCCAGGGGGGGGAGCTGTTTTTT. Protein: CASTQGGELFF.

This clonotype was seen repeatedly, ten times or more. This chain uses TRBV3-1 with TRBJ2-1, with D perhaps being TRBD1 or TRBD2 (6 bases each). The CDR3 extends over 15 amino acids. CDR1 and CDR2 (germline): LGHDT, YNNKEL (reference sequence). Trimming cost V 4 bases and J 7 bases, with 17 bases left between them. CDR3: CASSRKTLGGNEQFF. CDR3 coding DNA: TGTGCCAGCAGCCGAAAGACGCTAGGGGGGAATGAGCAGTTCTTC.

This clonotype was seen many times. V gene TRBV7-9 combines with J gene TRBJ2-3; 13 positions agree with TRBD2. The V segment lost 5 bases and the J segment 5 bases; nucleotides outside the gene matches: 4. Germline CDR1 is SEHNR and CDR2 is FQNEAQ (reference sequence). The CDR3 contains 15 residues. The CDR3 here is CASSPTSGGEDTQYF. The CDR3 coding sequence is TGTGCCAGCAGCCCCACTAGCGGGGGGGAAGATACGCAGTATTTT.

This clonotype was seen repeatedly, ten times or more. This chain links TRBV27 with TRBJ2-1; D tentatively fits TRBD1 or TRBD2 (5 bases each). CDR1 and CDR2 from the germline V gene are MNHEY and SMNVEV (reference sequence). Trimming took 3 bases from V and 11 from J, leaving 14 bases between them. This CDR3 has 13 amino acids. The DNA of the CDR3 is TGTGCCAGCAGTTTCAAAAACCGGGGCCAGCAGTTCTTC. Its protein product is CASSFKNRGQQFF.

This clonotype has a count of ten or more. The rearrangement joins TRBV5-5 to TRBJ1-2, with D possibly matching TRBD1 (5 bases). V was shortened by 4 bases and J by 2 bases, with 27 bases between the two germline ends. The CDR3 is 19 amino acids. Germline-derived CDR1 and CDR2 are SGHKS and YYEKEE (reference sequence). The CDR3 protein is CASSPDKTPTPSPNYGYTF. CDR3 bases: TGTGCCAGCAGCCCGGACAAGACACCGACCCCCTCTCCAAACTATGGCTACACCTTC.

This chain links TRBV4-3 with TRBJ1-5; 8 bases are shared with TRBD1. Germline lookup yields CDR1 LGHNA and CDR2 YSLEER. V was pared by 0 bases and J by 3 bases, with 13 bases of the junction left unmatched. This CDR3 has 19 amino acids. The CDR3 DNA sequence: TGCGCCAGCAGCCAAGATCTAGTCCGGGACAGGCCGCTCAATCAGCCCCAGCATTTT. The encoded protein is CASSQDLVRDRPLNQPQHF.

This clonotype appeared many times. The J gene is TRBJ2-7, the V gene TRBV14; unclear D gene. Trimming shortened V by 0 bases and J by 6 bases, and 12 bases separated the two germline ends. Per germline, CDR1 SGHDN and CDR2 FVKESK. CDR3 length: 14 amino acids. DNA for the CDR3: TGTGCCAGCAGCCAAGAGCCGACGATTGGCGAGCAGTACTTC. This codes for CASSQEPTIGEQYF.

This clonotype showed up many times. The gene calls are TRBV20-1 and TRBJ1-5; D gene unclear. Trimming left V 5 bases short and J 1 base short, with 18 bases between. CDR3 length: 16 residues. Germline loops: CDR1 DFQATT, CDR2 SNEGSKA (reference sequence). The CDR3: CSASRAQPRSNQPQHF. The CDR3 DNA is TGCAGTGCTTCCCGAGCCCAACCGCGGAGCAATCAGCCCCAGCATTTT.

This clonotype was counted ten times or more. The chain employs TRBV20-1 and TRBJ2-3; 11 nucleotides match TRBD2. Germline CDR1 is DFQATT and CDR2 is SNEGSKA (reference sequence). This CDR3 has 17 residues. Trimming cost V 4 bases and J 1 base; bases outside gene matches: 10. The CDR3 loop is CSAIGSSGRIRTDTQYF. DNA of the CDR3: TGCAGTGCTATCGGTTCTAGCGGGAGGATCCGCACAGATACGCAGTATTTT.

This clonotype showed up many times. V gene TRBV5-1 combines with J gene TRBJ1-1; the D is unclear. Germline V CDR1 and CDR2: SGHRS, YFSETQ. V was trimmed by 0 bases and J by 4 bases, leaving 7 bases between them. The CDR3 is 13 residues long. CDR3 in amino acids: CASSLVETTEAFF. CDR3 nucleotides: TGCGCCAGCAGCTTGGTCGAGACCACTGAAGCTTTCTTT.

This clonotype came up many times. The rearrangement uses TRBV7-2 and TRBJ2-4; D possibly matches TRBD1 or TRBD2 (5 bases each). Per the germline V gene, CDR1 is SGHTA and CDR2 is FQGNSA. V was clipped by 2 bases and J by 5 bases, with 7 bases between them. The CDR3 has 13 amino acids. CDR3 DNA: TGTGCCAGCAGCTTATGGGACGAAAACATTCAGTACTTC. Its protein product is CASSLWDENIQYF.

This clonotype was observed many times. The gene calls are TRBV18 and TRBJ1-1; 11 bases fit TRBD1. CDR1 and CDR2 (germline): KGHSH, LQKENI. The CDR3 is made up of 15 amino acids. Losses at the gene ends were 6 bases for V and 1 base for J; bases not matched to a gene: 4. CDR3 sequence reads: CASSGQGEWNTEAFF. CDR3 bases: TGTGCCAGCTCGGGACAGGGGGAATGGAACACTGAAGCTTTCTTT.

In its sample, this clonotype was seen a few times. V is TRBV20-1 and J is TRBJ2-1; the D is unclear. Looked up from germline, CDR1 is DFQATT and CDR2 is SNEGSKA (reference sequence). V shed 2 bases and J shed 2 bases, with 7 bases lying between them. This CDR3 has 13 residues. Written as DNA, the CDR3 is TGCAGTGCTAGAAGGTATACCTACAATGAGCAGTTCTTC. It is translated as CSARRYTYNEQFF.

This clonotype has a count of ten or more. This chain joins TRBV10-3 and TRBJ2-7; D gene ambiguous. The CDR3 has 14 residues. CDR1 and CDR2 from the germline V gene are ENHRY and SYGVKD. The V end was cut by 2 bases, the J end by 5 bases, with 13 bases between. CDR3 sequence (DNA): TGTGCCATCAGTGAGGCGTCCCCGGCCCACGAGCAGTACTTC. Protein sequence: CAISEASPAHEQYF.

There are many counts of this clonotype. The chain links TRBV29-1 to TRBJ1-1; D not certain. Trimming shortened V by 4 bases and J by 2 bases, and 8 bases separated the two germline ends. The V gene's germline CDR1 is SQVTM and CDR2 ANQGSEA. CDR3 length: 12 amino acids. The CDR3 DNA follows: TGCAGCGTTGTAAGGGATAACACTGAAGCTTTCTTT. This translates into CSVVRDNTEAFF.

This clonotype showed up many times. The V gene is TRBV3-1, the J gene TRBJ1-1; D uncertain. The V end lost 0 bases, the J end lost 4 bases, and 6 bases lay between the germline ends. The CDR3 extends over 13 amino acids. Germline-derived CDR1 and CDR2 are LGHDT and YNNKEL (reference sequence). CDR3 sequence reads: CASSQDLGTEAFF. The CDR3 nucleotides read TGTGCCAGCAGCCAAGACTTGGGCACTGAAGCTTTCTTT.

This clonotype was detected ten times or more. The gene calls are TRBV5-1 and TRBJ1-2, with D perhaps TRBD1 (6 bases). The germline gives CDR1 SGHRS, CDR2 YFSETQ. The CDR3 loop spans 15 amino acids. The V and J ends lost 4 bases and 0 bases respectively, with 13 bases between them. The CDR3, as DNA: TGCGCCAGCAGCCCGGTCGGGACAACTAACTATGGCTACACCTTC. Its protein product is CASSPVGTTNYGYTF.

This clonotype came up many times. This rearrangement joins TRBV20-1 to TRBJ2-7, with D maybe TRBD2 (7 bases). Trimming cost V 5 bases and J 0 bases, with 14 bases left between them. The CDR3 loop spans 14 amino acids. CDR1 DFQATT and CDR2 SNEGSKA come from the germline V gene (reference sequence). The CDR3, as DNA: TGCAGTGCTGGGGGGGCGCCAGGCTCCTACGAGCAGTACTTC. It translates to CSAGGAPGSYEQYF.

This clonotype has ten or more counts. V is TRBV6-5 and J is TRBJ2-3; D is tentatively TRBD1 or TRBD2 (6 bases each). The V gene lost 5 bases and the J gene lost 4 bases, with 13 bases spanning the gap. Germline CDR1 and CDR2: MNHEY and SVGAGI. The CDR3 is 14 residues long. The CDR3 loop reads CASSLGGRADTQYF. CDR3 DNA: TGTGCCAGCAGTCTGGGGGGCCGGGCAGATACGCAGTATTTT.

This clonotype was observed many times. This chain connects TRBV12-3 or TRBV12-4 to TRBJ1-1; D remains ambiguous. V was trimmed by 6 bases and J by 1 base, leaving 3 bases between them. The CDR3 has 11 residues. This CDR3 is CASRQNTEAFF. In DNA, the CDR3 is TGTGCCAGCAGACAGAACACTGAAGCTTTCTTT.

This clonotype was found many times. The chain couples TRBV5-1 to TRBJ1-1, with D possibly matching TRBD1 (5 bases). The CDR3 is 14 residues long. CDR1 and CDR2 from the germline V gene are SGHRS and YFSETQ. V shed 5 bases and J shed 0 bases, with 11 bases lying between them. The CDR3 loop reads CASRLRGMNTEAFF. The CDR3 DNA is TGCGCCAGCAGGCTAAGGGGTATGAACACTGAAGCTTTCTTT.

This clonotype was seen at least ten times. The chain carries TRBV3-1 and TRBJ2-7; 8 bases line up with TRBD2. The V and J ends lost 9 bases and 5 bases, in that order; junction bases with no gene match: 15. CDR1 is LGHDT and CDR2 is YNNKEL in the germline V gene (reference sequence). The CDR3 length is 15 residues. This CDR3 reads CASRNPAGGNNEQYF. The DNA of the CDR3 is TGTGCCAGTCGGAACCCGGCGGGAGGAAATAACGAGCAGTACTTC.

This clonotype was seen a few times. V is TRBV2 and J is TRBJ1-1; 8 bases map to TRBD1. The germline V gene has CDR1 SNHLY and CDR2 FYNNEI. This CDR3 has 14 residues. V gave up 2 bases and J gave up 13 bases; unmatched junction bases: 12. Here the CDR3 reads CASSEWAGGPKGFF. In DNA form, the CDR3 reads TGTGCCAGCAGTGAATGGGCAGGGGGCCCGAAGGGTTTCTTT.

Many counts were recorded for this clonotype. The chain combines TRBV5-5 with TRBJ1-1; tentative D call: TRBD1 (5 bases). The CDR3 runs 14 residues. V was pared by 4 bases and J by 0 bases, with 10 bases between. Germline CDR1 reads SGHKS; CDR2 reads YYEKEE (reference sequence). The CDR3 spells CASSKATVNTEAFF. The CDR3 region has the DNA TGTGCCAGCAGCAAAGCGACAGTGAACACTGAAGCTTTCTTT.

Ten or more counts support this clonotype. The chain couples TRBV20-1 to TRBJ2-1; 7 bases fit TRBD2. The J segment lost 0 bases and the V segment lost 3 bases, leaving 8 bases of the junction unmatched. Germline loops: CDR1 DFQATT, CDR2 SNEGSKA (reference sequence). The CDR3 consists of 16 residues. CDR3 in amino acids: CSARAPLADSYNEQFF. CDR3 in DNA: TGCAGTGCTAGGGCCCCCCTAGCGGACTCCTACAATGAGCAGTTCTTC.

This clonotype has ten or more counts. The chain combines TRBV10-3 with TRBJ2-7; TRBD2 agrees at 11 bases. Germline CDR1 and CDR2: ENHRY and SYGVKD. The V gene end was trimmed by 11 bases and the J gene end by 2 bases; junction bases not matched to a gene: 8. This CDR3 comprises 14 residues. CDR3 coding DNA: TGTGCCGCTAATAGCGGGAGGGATACCTACGAGCAGTACTTC. It specifies CAANSGRDTYEQYF.